These 7 T cell receptor beta chains came from one sample sequenced in a study of patients and donors after allogeneic stem cell transplantation. Each CDR3 protein is one row after TCRdb ran MiXCR on the RT-PCR reads. Of about a million distinct CDR3 sequences in the sample, more than 15% were seen once. The sequencing sample was made of blood, either unsorted or a sorted T cell fraction (not recorded which). These receptors originate from a human donor who was either an allogeneic HSCT recipient or a stem cell or donor lymphocyte infusion donor (not recorded which). It is not recorded whose cells these are; they may come from a transplant donor.

This clonotype was counted ten times or more. V and J are TRBV4-2 and TRBJ2-1, with a weak D call TRBD1 (6 bases). Trimming cost V 0 bases and J 1 base, with 7 bases left between them. This CDR3 contains 15 residues. The germline CDR1 and CDR2 sequences are LGHNA and YNFKEQ. This CDR3 is CASSQEDSSYNEQFF. The CDR3 bases are TGTGCCAGCAGCCAAGAGGACAGTTCCTACAATGAGCAGTTCTTC.

The chain employs TRBV6-1 and TRBJ2-7; TRBD2 matches 10 bases. CDR3 length: 14 residues. Germline V gene data show CDR1 as MNHNS and CDR2 as SASEGT. V was pared by 6 bases and J by 2 bases, with 4 bases of the junction left unmatched. Written as DNA, the CDR3 is TGTGCCAGCAGGCAAGCGGGGGGGCCCTACGAGCAGTACTTC. Translation gives CASRQAGGPYEQYF.

This clonotype was seen more than once but under ten times. CDR3 sequence reads: CASSPDFNTQYF. CDR3 DNA sequence: TGTGCCAGCAGTCCAGACTTCAATACGCAGTATTTT. The rearrangement uses TRBV12-3 or TRBV12-4 and TRBJ2-3; D remains ambiguous. Trimming took off 5 bases at V and 7 bases at J, with 10 bases between the two ends. The CDR3 sequence is 12 residues long.

This clonotype occurred a few times. The V and J genes are TRBV4-1 and TRBJ2-1; D unresolved. Trimming cost V 3 bases and J 8 bases, with 14 bases left between them. Germline CDR1 MGHRA, CDR2 YSYEKL. The CDR3 is made up of 14 amino acids. As DNA, the CDR3 is TGCGCCAGCAGCCACCGACTCCCTGGGGATGAGCAGTTCTTC. This encodes CASSHRLPGDEQFF.

This clonotype was counted between two and nine times. The V gene is TRBV12-3 or TRBV12-4, the J gene TRBJ2-7, with TRBD2 matching 10 bases. The CDR3 consists of 18 residues. V shed 2 bases and J 0 bases; nucleotides not matched to a gene: 10. CDR3 sequence: CASSLHWASGGPSYEQYF. The CDR3 DNA is TGTGCCAGCAGTTTACATTGGGCTAGCGGGGGCCCCTCCTACGAGCAGTACTTC.

This clonotype appeared a few times. The V gene is TRBV12-3 or TRBV12-4, the J gene TRBJ1-2; D is undetermined. Trimming pared 2 bases from V and 7 bases from J, leaving 11 bases between. CDR3 length equals 13 residues. The CDR3 protein is CASSLRVSLGYTF. The CDR3 DNA reads as TGTGCCAGCAGTTTAAGGGTATCGCTTGGCTACACCTTC.

This clonotype was observed a handful of times. J is TRBJ1-1 and V is TRBV10-3, with D possibly TRBD1 on 5 matching bases. The CDR3 covers 12 residues. Germline loops: CDR1 ENHRY, CDR2 SYGVKD. The germline V and J ends were trimmed by 5 bases and 6 bases, with 10 bases remaining between them. The CDR3 DNA reads as TGTGCCATCAGTCGCGGGGACGCTGAAGCTTTCTTT. Amino acid sequence: CAISRGDAEAFF.